This record looks at one T cell receptor beta chain sequence and its context. The data were obtained in a study of blood T cell repertoires in COVID-19. Libraries were prepared by immunoSEQ multiplex PCR; TCRdb keeps only in-frame clonotypes and omits some of them. Of approximately 200,000 clones listed, approximately 84% are singletons. With 4 bases clipped from V and 2 bases from J, the junction kept 9 bases outside the gene matches. The CDR3 runs to 16 residues. Germline V lookup: CDR1 SEHNR, CDR2 FQNEAQ (reference sequence). Material: peripheral blood. V usage is TRBV7-9 and J usage is TRBJ2-3; 7 nucleotides align to TRBD1. The clonotype originates from a human donor with acute or convalescent COVID-19. The donor label of this sample is uncertain. The DNA for the CDR3 is TGTGCCAGCAGCTGGGGAGACAGGGATTACACAGATACGCAGTATTTT. It is translated as CASSWGDRDYTDTQYF.